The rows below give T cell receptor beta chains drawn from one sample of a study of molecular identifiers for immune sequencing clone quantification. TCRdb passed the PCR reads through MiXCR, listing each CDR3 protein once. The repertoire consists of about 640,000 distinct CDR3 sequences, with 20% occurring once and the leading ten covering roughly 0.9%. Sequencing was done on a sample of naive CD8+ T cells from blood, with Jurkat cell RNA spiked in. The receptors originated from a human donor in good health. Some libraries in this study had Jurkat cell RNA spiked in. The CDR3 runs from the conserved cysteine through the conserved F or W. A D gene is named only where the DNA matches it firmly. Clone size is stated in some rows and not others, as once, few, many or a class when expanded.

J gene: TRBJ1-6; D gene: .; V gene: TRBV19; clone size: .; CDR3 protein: CASSIFSASWNSPLHF; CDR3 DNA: TGTGCCAGTAGTATATTTTCCGCCTCTTGGAATTCACCCCTCCACTTT
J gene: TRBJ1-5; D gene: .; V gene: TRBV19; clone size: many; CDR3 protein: CASSIWVGAGNQPQHF; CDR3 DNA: TGTGCCAGTAGTATTTGGGTCGGGGCAGGGAATCAGCCCCAGCATTTT
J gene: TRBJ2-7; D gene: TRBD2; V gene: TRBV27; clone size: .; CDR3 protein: CASSSGLAGVGEQHF; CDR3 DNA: TGTGCCAGCAGTTCGGGACTAGCGGGAGTAGGCGAGCAGCACTTC
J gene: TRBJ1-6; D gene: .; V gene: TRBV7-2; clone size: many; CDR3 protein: CASSQGLYNSPLHF; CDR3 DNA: TGTGCCAGCAGCCAGGGGCTCTATAATTCACCCCTCCACTTT
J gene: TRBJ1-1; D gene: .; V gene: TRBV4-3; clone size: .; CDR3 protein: CASSQGTGRGGGSEAFF; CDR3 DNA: TGCGCCAGCAGCCAAGGGACCGGGAGGGGTGGAGGTTCTGAAGCTTTCTTT
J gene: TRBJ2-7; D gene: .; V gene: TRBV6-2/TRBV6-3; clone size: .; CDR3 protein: CASSYMAYEQYF; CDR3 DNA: TGTGCCAGCAGTTATATGGCGTACGAGCAGTACTTC
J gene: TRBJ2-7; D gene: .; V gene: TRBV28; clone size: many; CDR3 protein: CASSLEHTYEQYF; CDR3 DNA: TGTGCCAGCAGTTTGGAACACACCTACGAGCAGTACTTC
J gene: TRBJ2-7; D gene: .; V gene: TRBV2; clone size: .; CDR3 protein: CASSVSDPVARDEQYF; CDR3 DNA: TGTGCCAGCAGTGTGTCAGATCCAGTTGCGCGGGACGAGCAGTACTTC
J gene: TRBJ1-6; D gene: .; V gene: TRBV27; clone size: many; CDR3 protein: CASSLFGGSYNSPLHF; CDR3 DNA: TGTGCCAGCAGTTTGTTTGGGGGGTCCTATAATTCACCCCTCCACTTT
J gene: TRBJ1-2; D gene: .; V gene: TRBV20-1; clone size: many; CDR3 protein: CSAKKPTGANYGYTF; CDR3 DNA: TGCAGTGCTAAGAAACCGACAGGAGCTAACTATGGCTACACCTTC
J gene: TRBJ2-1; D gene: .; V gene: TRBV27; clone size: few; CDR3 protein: CASSPDQRRQFF; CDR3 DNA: TGTGCCAGCAGTCCCGACCAACGACGGCAGTTCTTC
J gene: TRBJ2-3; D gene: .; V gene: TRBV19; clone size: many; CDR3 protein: CASSINGATDTQYF; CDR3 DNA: TGTGCCAGTAGTATTAACGGGGCCACAGATACGCAGTATTTT
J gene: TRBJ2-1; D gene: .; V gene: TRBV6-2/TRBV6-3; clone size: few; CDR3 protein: CASQRADNEQFF; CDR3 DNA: TGTGCCAGCCAGAGGGCCGACAATGAGCAGTTCTTC
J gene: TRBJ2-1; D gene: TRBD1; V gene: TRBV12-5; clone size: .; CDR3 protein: CASGDPGQGLREQFF; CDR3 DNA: TGTGCTAGTGGGGATCCGGGACAGGGACTGAGGGAGCAGTTCTTC
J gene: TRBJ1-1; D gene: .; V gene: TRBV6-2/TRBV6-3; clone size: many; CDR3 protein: CASSPGLLMNTEAFF; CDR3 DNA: TGTGCCAGCAGTCCCGGCCTACTCATGAACACTGAAGCTTTCTTT
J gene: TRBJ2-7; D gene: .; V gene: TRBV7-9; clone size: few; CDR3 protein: CASSPWDTLSYEQYF; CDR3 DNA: TGTGCCAGCAGTCCCTGGGACACCCTCTCCTACGAGCAGTACTTC
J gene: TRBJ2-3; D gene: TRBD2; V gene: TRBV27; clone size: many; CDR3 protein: CASSSLFGGSDTQYF; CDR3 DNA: TGTGCCAGCAGTTCCCTCTTCGGGGGGAGTGATACGCAGTATTTT
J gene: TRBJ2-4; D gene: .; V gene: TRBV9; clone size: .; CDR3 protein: CASSGGRIDAKNIQYF; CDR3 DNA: TGTGCCAGCAGCGGGGGGCGAATTGATGCCAAAAACATTCAGTACTTC
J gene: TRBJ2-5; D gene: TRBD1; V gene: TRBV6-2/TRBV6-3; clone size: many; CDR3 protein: CASNTDRAYQETQYF; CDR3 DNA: TGTGCCAGCAACACGGACAGGGCGTACCAAGAGACCCAGTACTTC
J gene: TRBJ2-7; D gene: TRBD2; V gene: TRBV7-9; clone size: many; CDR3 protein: CASSSTLAGEAYEQYF; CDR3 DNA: TGTGCCAGCAGCTCGACGCTAGCGGGGGAGGCCTACGAGCAGTACTTC
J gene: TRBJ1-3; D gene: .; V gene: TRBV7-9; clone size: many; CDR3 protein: CASIGWASGNTIYF; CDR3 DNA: TGTGCCAGCATCGGATGGGCCTCTGGAAACACCATATATTTT
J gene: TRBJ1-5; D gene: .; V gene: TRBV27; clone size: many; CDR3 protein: CASSLSSGGLSNQPQHF; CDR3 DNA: TGTGCCAGCAGTTTAAGTTCGGGGGGGCTCAGCAATCAGCCCCAGCATTTT
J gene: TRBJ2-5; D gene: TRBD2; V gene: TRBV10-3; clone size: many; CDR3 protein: CAISASESSGPQETQYF; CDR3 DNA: TGTGCCATCAGTGCGTCGGAATCTAGCGGACCACAAGAGACCCAGTACTTC
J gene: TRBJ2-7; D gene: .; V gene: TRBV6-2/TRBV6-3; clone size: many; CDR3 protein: CASSYGTLSYEQYF; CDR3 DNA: TGTGCCAGCAGTTACGGGACTCTCTCCTACGAGCAGTACTTC
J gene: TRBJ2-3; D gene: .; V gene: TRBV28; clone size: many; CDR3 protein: CASSPVGTGDTQYF; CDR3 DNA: TGTGCCAGCAGTCCCGTTGGGACGGGAGATACGCAGTATTTT
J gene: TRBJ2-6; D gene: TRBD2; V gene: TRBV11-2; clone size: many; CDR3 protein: CASSLGFWREKYGANVLTF; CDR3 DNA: TGTGCCAGCAGCTTGGGGTTCTGGCGGGAGAAATATGGGGCCAACGTCCTGACTTTC
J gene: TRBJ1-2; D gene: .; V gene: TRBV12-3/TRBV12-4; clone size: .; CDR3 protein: CACSLAASYYGYTF; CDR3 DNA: TGTGCCTGCAGTTTAGCGGCGAGTTACTATGGCTACACCTTC
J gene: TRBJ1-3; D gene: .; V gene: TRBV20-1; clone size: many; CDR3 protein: CSARGAGVTGNTIYF; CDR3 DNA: TGCAGTGCTAGAGGGGCCGGGGTTACTGGAAACACCATATATTTT
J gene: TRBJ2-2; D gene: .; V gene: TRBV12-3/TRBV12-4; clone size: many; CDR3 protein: CASWEKNTGELFF; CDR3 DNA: TGTGCCAGCTGGGAGAAGAACACCGGGGAGCTGTTTTTT
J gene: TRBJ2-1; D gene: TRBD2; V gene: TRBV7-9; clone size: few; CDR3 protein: CASSSRAGTRRTEQFF; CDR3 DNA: TGTGCCAGCAGCTCCAGAGCCGGGACTAGGAGGACTGAGCAGTTCTTC
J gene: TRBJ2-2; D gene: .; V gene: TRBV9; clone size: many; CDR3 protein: CASSGWPTGELFF; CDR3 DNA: TGTGCCAGCAGCGGGTGGCCCACCGGGGAGCTGTTTTTT
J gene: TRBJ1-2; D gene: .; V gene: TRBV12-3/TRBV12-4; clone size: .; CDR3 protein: CASSSGPDGYTF; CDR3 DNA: TGTGCCAGCAGTTCTGGACCTGATGGCTACACCTTC
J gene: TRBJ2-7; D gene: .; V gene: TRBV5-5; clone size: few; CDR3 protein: CASSLAQGGYEQYF; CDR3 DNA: TGTGCCAGCAGCTTGGCCCAGGGGGGCTACGAGCAGTACTTC
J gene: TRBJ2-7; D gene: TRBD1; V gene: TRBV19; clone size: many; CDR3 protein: CASSILAGTEDSYEQYF; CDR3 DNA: TGTGCCAGTAGTATTTTAGCCGGGACAGAAGACTCCTACGAGCAGTACTTC
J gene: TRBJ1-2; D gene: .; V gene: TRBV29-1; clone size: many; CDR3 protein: CSAVIPDLTDNYGYTF; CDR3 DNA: TGCAGCGCCGTAATTCCGGACCTAACGGACAACTATGGCTACACCTTC
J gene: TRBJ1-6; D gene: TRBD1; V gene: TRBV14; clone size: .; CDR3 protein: CASSQESVQGNSPLHF; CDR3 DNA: TGTGCCAGCAGCCAAGAATCAGTACAGGGGAATTCACCCCTCCACTTT
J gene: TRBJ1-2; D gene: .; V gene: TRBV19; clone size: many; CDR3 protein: CASSILEVLDLYGYTF; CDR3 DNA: TGTGCCAGTAGTATCCTAGAAGTATTAGATCTCTATGGCTACACCTTC
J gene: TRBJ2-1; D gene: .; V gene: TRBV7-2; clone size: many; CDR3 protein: CASTGTSYNEQFF; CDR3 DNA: TGTGCCAGCACGGGAACTTCCTACAATGAGCAGTTCTTC
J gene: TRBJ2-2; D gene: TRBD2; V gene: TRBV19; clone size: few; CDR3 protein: CASRQRTSGSDDTGELFF; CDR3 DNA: TGTGCCAGTAGACAGCGGACTAGCGGGAGCGATGACACCGGGGAGCTGTTTTTT
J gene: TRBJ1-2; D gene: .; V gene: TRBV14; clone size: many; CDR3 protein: CASSQQQDNYGYTF; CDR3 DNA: TGTGCCAGCAGCCAGCAACAAGATAACTATGGCTACACCTTC
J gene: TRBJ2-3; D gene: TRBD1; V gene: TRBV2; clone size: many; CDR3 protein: CASIPQGEDTQYF; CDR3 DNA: TGTGCCAGCATTCCTCAGGGGGAAGATACGCAGTATTTT
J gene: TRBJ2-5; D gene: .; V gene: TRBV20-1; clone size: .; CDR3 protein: CSARDFYRDDQETQYF; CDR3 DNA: TGCAGTGCTAGAGATTTTTACCGGGACGACCAAGAGACCCAGTACTTC
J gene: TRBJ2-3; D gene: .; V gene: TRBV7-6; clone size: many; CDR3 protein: CASSLGLVAREPTDTQYF; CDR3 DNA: TGTGCCAGCAGCTTGGGGTTGGTTGCTCGGGAACCCACAGATACGCAGTATTTT
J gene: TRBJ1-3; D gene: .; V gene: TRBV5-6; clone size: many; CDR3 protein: CASSLGMSSGNTIYF; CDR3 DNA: TGTGCCAGCAGCTTAGGGATGAGCTCTGGAAACACCATATATTTT
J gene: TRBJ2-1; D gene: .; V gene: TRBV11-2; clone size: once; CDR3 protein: CASSLTGGPQQFF; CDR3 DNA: TGTGCCAGCAGCTTAACTGGCGGCCCTCAGCAGTTCTTC
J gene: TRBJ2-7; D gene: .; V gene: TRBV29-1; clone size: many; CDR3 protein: CSVEGDGGEQYF; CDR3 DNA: TGCAGCGTTGAAGGGGACGGCGGGGAGCAGTACTTC
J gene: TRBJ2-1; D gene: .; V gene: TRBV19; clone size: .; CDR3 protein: CASSQGRGAYNEQFF; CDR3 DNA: TGTGCCAGTAGCCAGGGGCGCGGGGCCTACAATGAGCAGTTCTTC
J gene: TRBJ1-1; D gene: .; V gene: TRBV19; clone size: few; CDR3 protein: CASSTRGVMNTEAFF; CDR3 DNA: TGTGCCAGTAGTACCAGGGGCGTGATGAACACTGAAGCTTTCTTT